This T cell receptor beta chain was sequenced for a study of regulatory T cells in long-lasting Graves disease (TCRdb year 2021). Regarding the complete study: Patients with newly diagnosed Graves' disease had been on antithyroid drugs for under 3 months. The study was conducted in China and was registered as a clinical trial. A total of approximately 35 samples underwent TCR sequencing: approximately 13 from persistent and about 20 from newly diagnosed Graves' disease patients. Persistent Graves' disease patients were compared with newly diagnosed Graves' disease patients by peripheral blood TCR sequencing and RNA sequencing. What the research found in general, with its limitations: The study examined only peripheral blood because the primary lesion, thyroid tissue, could not be accessed. Sequencing and analysis were limited to the TCR beta chain. Compared with newly diagnosed patients, persistent Graves' disease patients had lower TCR Shannon entropy and fewer highly expanded clones, which suggests clonal expansion. TRBV28, TRBJ1-2 and TRBJ2-5 were preferentially used in persistent disease, while TRBV20-1 and TRBJ2-1 were favored in newly diagnosed disease. The authors noted that the small sample size was a limitation that may lower accuracy. Persistent patients shared more public clonotypes among themselves (around 2,500) than newly diagnosed patients did (approximately 970).

Turning to this clonotype: Its antigen specificity is not known. Base qualities are missing; no much larger clone stands one base away.

Libraries were constructed by multiplex PCR. For sequencing, an Illumina HiSeq 4000 was employed. CDR3 regions were amplified by Arm-PCR with iRepertoire HTBI primers to construct TCR beta libraries. Before sequencing, the PCR products went through gel purification. Turning to the authors' computational methods: Across samples, 60 to 70 TRBV and 15 or so TRBJ segments were identified and used for gene usage analysis of CDR3 amino acid clonotypes. COPE and FqMerger were used to merge the filtered high-quality paired reads into contigs. BLAST was used to align contigs to IMGT TRBV, TRBD and TRBJ reference genes, and CDR3 was defined according to IMGT. Clonotypes above 0.1% frequency were classified as highly expanded clones. Repertoire diversity was measured by Shannon entropy, and V-J evenness by the Gini coefficient. Clonotypes shared by more than one individual were considered public. Using fastp at Q25 and MiXCR, TCRdb reprocessed the public reads and kept productive beta chains. Entries that share a CDR3 protein sequence are merged under the most common genes and DNA. The V and J calls here are based on TCRdb, not the publication. Within this sample are over 350,000 distinct CDR3 sequences, with 12% to 15% of them counted one time only. The ten most abundant clones make up over 15% of the sample.

Taken from cysteine to phenylalanine, the CDR3 has 15 residues. The retained sequence is limited to the CDR3, 45 bases, with the frame set at the first base. The germline V and J ends show losses of 3 bases and 8 bases respectively, and no gene match explains 2 bases of the junction. Based on the germline V gene, the CDR1 and CDR2 sequences are KGHDR and SFDVKD. This sample's time point label indicates: newly diagnosed GD, antithyroid drugs for less than 3 months. RNA was extracted from PBMCs in TRIzol for both TCR sequencing and RNA sequencing. The diagnosis of Graves' disease was made according to American Thyroid Association guidelines. Patients were recruited from an endocrinology department in Xi'an, China. Each patient gave approximately 8.8 milliliters of peripheral blood, collected in an EDTA anticoagulant tube. Ficoll Paque Plus density gradient separation was used to isolate PBMCs, and no further T cell sorting was done. An Agilent 2100 Bioanalyzer and agarose gel were used to assess RNA quality, and a NanoDrop 2000 was used to measure RNA concentration.

This sample also belongs to another study, concerning T cells in Graves' hyperthyroidism and ophthalmopathy. As the second paper documents: Stable Graves' hyperthyroidism was defined as the absence of progression to ophthalmopathy over 18 months of follow-up. Hyperthyroidism patients were newly diagnosed, had a disease duration of under 2 months, and were aged 18 to 65 years. Any patient with an uncontrolled infection, another autoimmune disease, pregnancy or lactation was excluded. Diagnoses were established on the basis of clinical symptoms, serum thyroxine and TRAb, thyroid ultrasound, and orbital computed tomography. A first-round RT-PCR of the TCR CDR3 used the HTBI primer set with the Qiagen OneStep RT-PCR kit. Most expanded thyroid clonotypes (frequency above 0.001) were also found in blood, which suggests that blood repertoires may mirror thyroid immune responses. A model built on a 13 V-J signature distinguished ophthalmopathy from stable hyperthyroidism, reaching 85% to 90% sensitivity and about 81% specificity in cross-validation and 80%/75% in testing. In validation, the model predicted progression to ophthalmopathy with just under 71% sensitivity and about 72% specificity, a median of roughly seven months before onset. TCR V-J signatures able to tell the groups apart were searched for in a discovery cohort of some 97 patients, of whom under 45 had Graves' ophthalmopathy and roughly 57 had stable Graves' hyperthyroidism. Prospective prediction of ophthalmopathy was tested in an independent validation cohort consisting of 18 hyperthyroidism patients and some 17 patients who later progressed to ophthalmopathy. For training and testing, the 100 or so patients in the discovery cohort were randomly divided in a 7:3 ratio. In addition, the study compared T-cell repertoires in thyroid tissue and in blood from about 6 Graves' hyperthyroidism patients. After sampling, hyperthyroidism patients received methimazole starting at 30 mg daily, and ophthalmopathy patients received high-dose intravenous methylprednisolone. A second multiplex PCR round built the libraries, followed by size selection and purification. The libraries were sequenced on an Illumina HiSeq2000 using paired-end 100 bp reads. Raw data were processed with SOAPnuke, discarding reads with adapters, uncalled bases, mean Phred below 15, or no exact constant-primer or identifier match. High-quality paired reads were merged using COPE v1.2.5, and each unique nucleotide sequence was defined as a clonotype. MiTCR v1.1 was used to align clonotypes to the IMGT TRBV, TRBD and TRBJ reference segments. Only V-J combinations with frequency above 0.0001, covering 99% to 99.2% of repertoires, were analysed. A TCS score was defined as the ratio between F50 (clonal expansion) and ExV (chaos), using BLOSUM62-based TCRdist between CDR3 peptides within each V-J. Welch's t-statistics and random forest reduced 500 to 650 V-J features to 13, which were used in a naive Bayes classifier (R e1071). Sample size was not statistically predetermined, and blinding of investigators to group allocation was not performed. The paper reports TCR Vbeta CDR3 sequencing of about 140 peripheral blood samples: 43 ophthalmopathy, under 80 hyperthyroidism and 17 progressor patients.

Here the chain combines TRBV24-1 and TRBJ2-1, and 14 bases in between align with TRBD2. The receptor's source is a woman between 50 and 59 years old with Graves disease. Donor details come from another sample of the same person, matched by shared clones. This material consisted of peripheral blood mononuclear cells (PBMCs), taken at new diagnosis, from a patient treated with antithyroid drugs. The nucleotide sequence is given as TGTGCCACCAGTGATGGGACTAGCGGGAGAGATGAGCAGTTCTTC. This sequence encodes CATSDGTSGRDEQFF.